Sequencing of this T cell receptor (beta chain) was carried out in a study of blood T cells in healthy people across ages. Together with a sample-barcoded 5' primer, a J-beta primer mix was included in a second PCR lasting about 6 to 11 cycles. TCRdb re-analysed the 5' RACE reads in MiXCR, keeping a single row per CDR3 protein. The sample contains 800,000 to 950,000 distinct CDR3 sequences, around 29% of which appear only once. This clonotype occurred many times. As yet, its antigen is unknown. Overall study findings and caveats: Across samples, TCR beta diversity tracked strongly with naive T cell percentage.

This CDR3 region has 13 residues. Trimming shortened V by 5 bases and J by 4 bases, and 9 bases separated the two germline ends. Germline CDR1 and CDR2: DFQATT and SNEGSKA (reference sequence). These data were likewise used in another study, on T cells of mothers and their children. That investigation notes: Added by the second PCR's M1S primer were sample barcodes and 2-4 random nucleotides. Every mother supplied over 10 million TCR beta CDR3 reads and every child around 3 million. Overlap in related mother-child pairs always slightly exceeded unrelated pairs, never significantly.

The V call is TRBV20-1, the J call TRBJ2-6, with D uncertain. The sequencing input was blood. The source of this sequence is a woman in her 40s in good health. The CDR3 DNA reads TGCAGTGCTTGGCGGAACGGGGCCAACGTCCTGACTTTC. Translated, it gives CSAWRNGANVLTF.